This is a list of T cell receptor beta chains from one sample in a study of Ad26.COV2.S vaccination and SARS-CoV-2 variants. Sequencing used immunoSEQ multiplex PCR; TCRdb keeps in-frame clones, though not all of them. The repertoire has hundreds of thousands of clones, 86% of them found once; the top ten carry about 10%. The material was peripheral blood, obtained in a trial of Ad26.COV2.S vaccine versus placebo. These receptors all stem from a person aged 18 to 65 who received the Ad26.COV2.S COVID-19 vaccine or a placebo. Each CDR3 is given with its conserved first and last residue. A D gene is named only where the DNA matches it firmly. Clone size, where shown, is once, few, many, or a class for clones that have expanded.

j_call: TRBJ2-7; clone_size: NA; v_call: TRBV5-5; d_call: NA; cdr3_aa: CASSPTQFHEQYF; cdr3_nt: TGTGCCAGCAGCCCTACTCAGTTCCACGAGCAGTACTTC
j_call: TRBJ2-5; clone_size: NA; v_call: TRBV5-4; d_call: NA; cdr3_aa: CASSNTGRGETQYF; cdr3_nt: TGTGCCAGCAGCAACACGGGAAGGGGAGAGACCCAGTACTTC
j_call: TRBJ2-7; clone_size: NA; v_call: TRBV9; d_call: TRBD1; cdr3_aa: CASSLKPGQLAYEQYF; cdr3_nt: TGTGCCAGCAGCTTAAAACCGGGACAGCTTGCCTACGAGCAGTACTTC
j_call: TRBJ1-4; clone_size: NA; v_call: TRBV5-5; d_call: NA; cdr3_aa: CASSFPGLGREKLFF; cdr3_nt: TGTGCCAGCAGCTTCCCGGGCCTGGGACGGGAAAAACTGTTTTTT
j_call: TRBJ1-1; clone_size: NA; v_call: TRBV5-4; d_call: NA; cdr3_aa: CASSLTGPDTEAFF; cdr3_nt: TGTGCCAGCAGCTTGACCGGCCCCGACACTGAAGCTTTCTTT
j_call: TRBJ1-4; clone_size: NA; v_call: TRBV4-3; d_call: NA; cdr3_aa: CASSQAGPGSLGREKLFF; cdr3_nt: TGCGCCAGCAGCCAAGCGGGGCCGGGGTCCCTAGGGAGAGAAAAACTGTTTTTT
j_call: TRBJ1-1; clone_size: NA; v_call: TRBV29-1; d_call: NA; cdr3_aa: CSVREPPGRGGTEAFF; cdr3_nt: TGCAGCGTTAGGGAGCCTCCGGGACGCGGTGGGACTGAAGCTTTCTTT
j_call: TRBJ1-5; clone_size: NA; v_call: TRBV7-9; d_call: NA; cdr3_aa: CASSLGSGQPQHF; cdr3_nt: TGTGCCAGCAGCTTAGGGAGTGGTCAGCCCCAGCATTTT
j_call: TRBJ2-3; clone_size: NA; v_call: TRBV10-3; d_call: NA; cdr3_aa: CAISDLERRSTDTQYF; cdr3_nt: TGTGCCATCAGTGATTTGGAACGTCGGTCCACAGATACGCAGTATTTT
j_call: TRBJ2-3; clone_size: NA; v_call: TRBV19; d_call: NA; cdr3_aa: CASKVRGGTDTQYF; cdr3_nt: TGTGCCAGTAAGGTCAGGGGCGGCACAGATACGCAGTATTTT
j_call: TRBJ2-2; clone_size: NA; v_call: TRBV4-1; d_call: TRBD2; cdr3_aa: CASSPVGLAGGAGELFF; cdr3_nt: TGCGCCAGCAGCCCTGTTGGACTAGCGGGAGGAGCCGGGGAGCTGTTTTTT
j_call: TRBJ2-3; clone_size: NA; v_call: TRBV10-3; d_call: NA; cdr3_aa: CAGTRDLTDTQYF; cdr3_nt: TGTGCCGGAACGAGGGACCTCACAGATACGCAGTATTTT
j_call: TRBJ2-1; clone_size: NA; v_call: TRBV19; d_call: TRBD1; cdr3_aa: CASQGTGKYEQFF; cdr3_nt: TGTGCCAGTCAGGGGACAGGGAAATATGAGCAGTTCTTC
j_call: TRBJ1-1; clone_size: NA; v_call: TRBV29-1; d_call: TRBD1; cdr3_aa: CSVRGQLNTEAFF; cdr3_nt: TGCAGCGTTCGGGGACAGTTGAACACTGAAGCTTTCTTT
j_call: TRBJ2-6; clone_size: NA; v_call: TRBV19; d_call: NA; cdr3_aa: CASSWGGTGANVLTF; cdr3_nt: TGTGCCAGTAGTTGGGGGGGCACTGGGGCCAACGTCCTGACTTTC
j_call: TRBJ2-7; clone_size: NA; v_call: TRBV12-3/TRBV12-4; d_call: NA; cdr3_aa: CASSLQGAEQYF; cdr3_nt: TGTGCCAGCAGTTTACAGGGAGCCGAGCAGTACTTC
j_call: TRBJ2-7; clone_size: NA; v_call: TRBV28; d_call: NA; cdr3_aa: CASSSQRDEQYF; cdr3_nt: TGTGCCAGCAGTTCACAAAGGGACGAGCAGTACTTC
j_call: TRBJ2-1; clone_size: NA; v_call: TRBV4-1; d_call: TRBD2; cdr3_aa: CASSRTSSGNEQFF; cdr3_nt: TGCGCCAGCAGCCGGACTAGTTCGGGGAATGAGCAGTTCTTC
j_call: TRBJ1-5; clone_size: NA; v_call: TRBV29-1; d_call: TRBD1; cdr3_aa: CSVEAGGAGQPQHF; cdr3_nt: TGCAGCGTTGAAGCAGGGGGCGCAGGTCAGCCCCAGCATTTT
j_call: TRBJ1-4; clone_size: NA; v_call: TRBV19; d_call: NA; cdr3_aa: CASSTLSALDEKLFF; cdr3_nt: TGTGCCAGTAGTACCCTCTCAGCCTTGGACGAAAAACTGTTTTTT
j_call: TRBJ1-3; clone_size: NA; v_call: TRBV5-4; d_call: TRBD1; cdr3_aa: CASSLQGAPGNTIYF; cdr3_nt: TGTGCCAGCAGCCTACAGGGGGCACCTGGAAACACCATATATTTT
j_call: TRBJ2-2; clone_size: once; v_call: TRBV10-2; d_call: NA; cdr3_aa: CASSLMPTPAGELFF; cdr3_nt: TGCGCCAGCAGTCTAATGCCTACCCCCGCCGGGGAGCTGTTTTTT
j_call: TRBJ2-5; clone_size: NA; v_call: TRBV30; d_call: NA; cdr3_aa: CAWSVPHPSGEETQYF; cdr3_nt: TGTGCCTGGAGTGTACCCCACCCCTCCGGGGAAGAGACCCAGTACTTC
j_call: TRBJ1-3; clone_size: many; v_call: TRBV9; d_call: NA; cdr3_aa: CASSRGDGNTIYF; cdr3_nt: TGTGCCAGCAGTCGGGGTGATGGAAACACCATATATTTT
j_call: TRBJ2-7; clone_size: NA; v_call: TRBV27; d_call: NA; cdr3_aa: CARFVHFYEQYF; cdr3_nt: TGTGCCAGATTCGTCCATTTCTACGAGCAGTACTTC
j_call: TRBJ2-1; clone_size: NA; v_call: TRBV19; d_call: TRBD2; cdr3_aa: CASRARTSGSSNEQFF; cdr3_nt: TGTGCCAGTAGAGCCCGGACTAGCGGGAGTTCCAATGAGCAGTTCTTC
j_call: TRBJ1-3; clone_size: NA; v_call: TRBV27; d_call: NA; cdr3_aa: CASSPVFAPAGNTIYF; cdr3_nt: TGTGCCAGCAGTCCTGTCTTCGCTCCGGCTGGAAACACCATATATTTT
j_call: TRBJ1-1; clone_size: NA; v_call: TRBV9; d_call: NA; cdr3_aa: CASSSRGKVLSTEAFF; cdr3_nt: TGTGCCAGCAGTAGTAGAGGGAAGGTTTTGAGCACTGAAGCTTTCTTT
j_call: TRBJ1-3; clone_size: NA; v_call: TRBV6-6; d_call: NA; cdr3_aa: CASSPSSGTAGNTIYF; cdr3_nt: TGTGCCAGCAGTCCCTCCTCCGGAACGGCTGGAAACACCATATATTTT
j_call: TRBJ1-1; clone_size: NA; v_call: TRBV7-2; d_call: NA; cdr3_aa: CASSPGAHAAEAFF; cdr3_nt: TGTGCCAGCAGCCCCGGGGCCCACGCGGCTGAAGCTTTCTTT
j_call: TRBJ2-7; clone_size: NA; v_call: TRBV27; d_call: NA; cdr3_aa: CASSLSGPYEQYF; cdr3_nt: TGTGCCAGCAGTTTATCGGGCCCCTACGAGCAGTACTTC
j_call: TRBJ1-3; clone_size: NA; v_call: TRBV6-6; d_call: NA; cdr3_aa: CASSYSHEGPNF; cdr3_nt: TGTGCCAGCAGTTACTCGCATGAGGGCCCTAATTTT
j_call: TRBJ1-2; clone_size: NA; v_call: TRBV19; d_call: TRBD1; cdr3_aa: CASTTGAGYTF; cdr3_nt: TGTGCCAGTACGACAGGGGCGGGCTACACCTTC
j_call: TRBJ1-1; clone_size: NA; v_call: TRBV14; d_call: NA; cdr3_aa: CASSQGNDKAFF; cdr3_nt: TGTGCCAGCAGCCAAGGTAACGACAAAGCTTTCTTT
j_call: TRBJ2-7; clone_size: NA; v_call: TRBV27; d_call: NA; cdr3_aa: CASSLSQNYPGYEQYF; cdr3_nt: TGTGCCAGCAGTTTATCCCAAAACTACCCAGGCTACGAGCAGTACTTC
j_call: TRBJ2-1; clone_size: NA; v_call: TRBV6-6; d_call: NA; cdr3_aa: CASSSQTGWDEQFF; cdr3_nt: TGTGCCAGCAGTTCGCAGACCGGTTGGGATGAGCAGTTCTTC
j_call: TRBJ1-5; clone_size: once; v_call: TRBV28; d_call: NA; cdr3_aa: CASSLGGSGPQHF; cdr3_nt: TGTGCCAGCAGTTTGGGGGGTTCGGGGCCCCAGCATTTT
j_call: TRBJ2-6; clone_size: NA; v_call: TRBV6-2/TRBV6-3; d_call: NA; cdr3_aa: CASSYTFSSGANVLTF; cdr3_nt: TGTGCCAGCAGTTACACCTTCTCCTCTGGGGCCAACGTCCTGACTTTC
j_call: TRBJ1-1; clone_size: few; v_call: TRBV4-3; d_call: NA; cdr3_aa: CASSQTTGNTEAFF; cdr3_nt: TGCGCCAGCAGCCAAACGACAGGGAACACTGAAGCTTTCTTT
j_call: TRBJ2-5; clone_size: NA; v_call: TRBV6-5; d_call: TRBD1; cdr3_aa: CASSQDRGRETQYF; cdr3_nt: TGTGCCAGCAGTCAGGACAGGGGAAGGGAGACCCAGTACTTC
j_call: TRBJ1-1; clone_size: NA; v_call: TRBV7-2; d_call: NA; cdr3_aa: CASSLARTGEAFF; cdr3_nt: TGTGCCAGCAGCTTAGCGCGAACAGGTGAAGCTTTCTTT
j_call: TRBJ2-5; clone_size: once; v_call: TRBV13; d_call: NA; cdr3_aa: CASSSRTAVQETQYF; cdr3_nt: TGTGCCAGCAGCTCCAGGACAGCTGTCCAAGAGACCCAGTACTTC
j_call: TRBJ2-7; clone_size: NA; v_call: TRBV18; d_call: NA; cdr3_aa: CASSWDTSYEQYF; cdr3_nt: TGTGCCAGCTCATGGGACACTTCCTACGAGCAGTACTTC
j_call: TRBJ2-7; clone_size: NA; v_call: TRBV7-8; d_call: NA; cdr3_aa: CASSLSRTLSYEQYF; cdr3_nt: TGTGCCAGCAGCTTAAGCAGAACCCTCTCCTACGAGCAGTACTTC
j_call: TRBJ2-7; clone_size: NA; v_call: TRBV5-6; d_call: TRBD1; cdr3_aa: CASSAGTGSYEQYF; cdr3_nt: TGTGCCAGCAGCGCCGGGACAGGGTCCTACGAGCAGTACTTC
j_call: TRBJ2-2; clone_size: few; v_call: TRBV19; d_call: TRBD1; cdr3_aa: CASSIDRRGKTGELFF; cdr3_nt: TGTGCCAGTAGTATAGATCGCAGGGGGAAAACCGGGGAGCTGTTTTTT
j_call: TRBJ2-7; clone_size: NA; v_call: TRBV28; d_call: NA; cdr3_aa: CASSASRAYKGTTYEQYF; cdr3_nt: TGTGCCAGCAGTGCCAGTAGGGCCTATAAGGGAACGACCTACGAGCAGTACTTC
j_call: TRBJ2-2; clone_size: NA; v_call: TRBV12-5; d_call: NA; cdr3_aa: CASGLGGLNTGELFF; cdr3_nt: TGTGCTAGTGGTTTAGGAGGGTTAAACACCGGGGAGCTGTTTTTT
j_call: TRBJ2-3; clone_size: NA; v_call: TRBV28; d_call: TRBD1; cdr3_aa: CASSLGQGVHSTDTQYF; cdr3_nt: TGTGCCAGCAGTTTAGGGCAGGGGGTCCACAGCACAGATACGCAGTATTTT
j_call: TRBJ1-1; clone_size: NA; v_call: TRBV30; d_call: TRBD1; cdr3_aa: CAWSRGTVGGAFF; cdr3_nt: TGTGCCTGGAGTAGGGGGACAGTTGGAGGAGCTTTCTTT
j_call: TRBJ2-7; clone_size: NA; v_call: TRBV15; d_call: TRBD2; cdr3_aa: CATSRPPGGVPTYEQYF; cdr3_nt: TGTGCCACCAGCAGGCCCCCCGGGGGGGTACCTACCTACGAGCAGTACTTC